The TCR beta chain under discussion was sequenced for a study of OX40 agonist ivuxolimab in advanced cancers. Background on the study: Dose-escalation patients were diagnosed with hepatocellular carcinoma, melanoma, renal cell cancer or head and neck cancer. One hepatocellular carcinoma and two cutaneous melanoma patients partially responded.

In the case of this clone: What it recognizes is unknown.

Blood sampling took place at baseline, cycle 4 day 1, and cycle 7 day 1. Here immunoSEQ multiplex PCR was the method, and the copy in TCRdb shows in-frame clones only, minus some. In the table there are some 77,000 clones, around 90% of which are singletons. Trimming pared 1 base from V and 4 bases from J, leaving 19 bases between. Germline CDR1 reads MNHNS; CDR2 reads SASEGT. The CDR3 runs to 17 residues. Study-wide results and limits: Antigen specificity was not determined for the expanded peripheral T cells.

The chain recombines TRBV6-1 with TRBJ2-5; D remains ambiguous. The specimen comprised CD4+ or CD8+ T cells sorted from blood, sampled in a trial of the OX40 agonist ivuxolimab. This sequence was found in an adult with an advanced solid tumor such as melanoma, head and neck, liver or kidney cancer. The CDR3 loop reads CASSEGPEVRRGETQYF. The CDR3 coding sequence is TGTGCCAGCAGTGAAGGTCCTGAGGTGAGGAGAGGAGAGACCCAGTACTTC.